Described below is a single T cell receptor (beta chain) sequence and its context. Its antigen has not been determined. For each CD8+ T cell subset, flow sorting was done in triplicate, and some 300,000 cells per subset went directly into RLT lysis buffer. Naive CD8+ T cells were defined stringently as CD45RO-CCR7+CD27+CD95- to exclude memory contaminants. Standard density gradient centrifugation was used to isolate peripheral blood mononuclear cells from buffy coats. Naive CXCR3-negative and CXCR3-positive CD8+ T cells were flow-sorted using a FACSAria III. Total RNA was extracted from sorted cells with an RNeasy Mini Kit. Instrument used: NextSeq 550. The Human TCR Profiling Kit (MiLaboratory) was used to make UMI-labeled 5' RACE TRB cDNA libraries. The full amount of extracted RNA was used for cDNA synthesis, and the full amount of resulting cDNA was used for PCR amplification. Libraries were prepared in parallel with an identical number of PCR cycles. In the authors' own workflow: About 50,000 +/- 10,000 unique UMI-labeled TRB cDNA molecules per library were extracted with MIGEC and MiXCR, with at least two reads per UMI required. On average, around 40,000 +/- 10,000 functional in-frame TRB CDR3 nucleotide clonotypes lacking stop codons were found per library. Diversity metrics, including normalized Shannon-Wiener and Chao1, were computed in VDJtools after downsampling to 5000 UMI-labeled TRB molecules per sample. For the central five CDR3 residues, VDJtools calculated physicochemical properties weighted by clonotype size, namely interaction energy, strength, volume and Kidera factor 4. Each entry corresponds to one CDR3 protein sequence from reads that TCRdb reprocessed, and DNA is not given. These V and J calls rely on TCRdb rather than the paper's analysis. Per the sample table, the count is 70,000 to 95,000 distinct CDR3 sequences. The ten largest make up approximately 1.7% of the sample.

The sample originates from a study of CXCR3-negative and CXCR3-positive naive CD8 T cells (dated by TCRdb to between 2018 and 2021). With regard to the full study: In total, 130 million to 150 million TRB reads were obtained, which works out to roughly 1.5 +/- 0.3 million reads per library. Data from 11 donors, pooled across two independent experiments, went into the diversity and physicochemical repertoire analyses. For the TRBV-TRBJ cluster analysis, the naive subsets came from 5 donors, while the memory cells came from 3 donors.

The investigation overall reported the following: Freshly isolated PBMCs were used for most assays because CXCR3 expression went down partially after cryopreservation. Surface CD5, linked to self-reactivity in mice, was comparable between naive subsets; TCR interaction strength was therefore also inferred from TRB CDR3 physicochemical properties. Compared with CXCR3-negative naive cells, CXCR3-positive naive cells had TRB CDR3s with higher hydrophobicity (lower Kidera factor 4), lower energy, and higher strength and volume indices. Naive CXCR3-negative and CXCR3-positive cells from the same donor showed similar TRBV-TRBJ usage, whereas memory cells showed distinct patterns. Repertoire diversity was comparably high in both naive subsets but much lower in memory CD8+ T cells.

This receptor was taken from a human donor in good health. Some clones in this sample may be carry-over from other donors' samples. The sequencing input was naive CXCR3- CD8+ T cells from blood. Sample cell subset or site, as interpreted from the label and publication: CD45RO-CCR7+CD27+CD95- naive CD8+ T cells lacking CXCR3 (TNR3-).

CDR3 reads: CASRGTGGGGQYF. The rearranged segments are TRBV12-3 or TRBV12-4 and TRBJ2-7; the TRBD2 assignment by TCRdb is unverifiable without DNA. Its CDR3 holds 13 amino acids, cysteine through phenylalanine. DNA is not recorded here.